Included here is one TCR beta chain sequence, with context. The sample is drawn from a study of blood T cell repertoires in COVID-19. For the study at large: Italy, Spain and the United States were the sources of the convalescent and acute COVID-19 samples. PBMCs, B-cell-depleted T cells, or T cells were the source of the cDNA or gDNA that made up the material.

Original methodology: Estimates of nucleated cell counts were drawn from the amplification of reference gene primers. Assay: immunoSEQ multiplex PCR; the TCRdb copy retains only in-frame clones and omits some. That table gives V, J and clone size, and the DNA gave D and trimming. The sample shows some 97,000 clones, 90% of them seen only once. The TCR originated in a man over 45 with acute or convalescent COVID-19. Sequenced sample: peripheral blood.

The CDR3 loop is CASSLGGQGAAFF. The CDR3 DNA reads as TGTGCCAGCAGTTTAGGTGGACAGGGCGCAGCTTTCTTT. V and J are TRBV28 and TRBJ1-1; 8 nucleotides line up with TRBD1. Germline CDR1 and CDR2: MDHEN and SYDVKM. V lost 2 bases to trimming and J lost 10 bases; unmatched junction nucleotides: 6. The CDR3 is 13 amino acids.